This passage covers 29 T cell receptor beta chains from one sample sequenced in a study of T cells in Graves' hyperthyroidism and ophthalmopathy. Researchers amplified the TCR beta CDR3 regions from RNA transcripts. First-round RT-PCR targeting the TCR CDR3 was performed with the HTBI primer set. TCRdb redid the calling of the multiplex PCR reads with MiXCR, one entry per CDR3 protein. Counted here are around 530,000 distinct CDR3 sequences, 17% occurring once; the ten biggest clones make up approximately 15%. Sequenced sample: blood. Source of these receptors: a woman aged 18-29 years with Graves' ophthalmopathy.

V is TRBV27 and J is TRBJ1-3, with no clear D. V was clipped by 3 bases and J by 2 bases, with 11 bases between them. CDR1 MNHEY and CDR2 SMNVEV come from the germline V gene (reference sequence). The CDR3 is made up of 15 amino acids. The CDR3 protein is CASSLTSEPGNTIYF. The CDR3 DNA sequence: TGTGCCAGCAGTTTGACCTCTGAACCTGGAAACACCATATATTTT.

This clonotype showed up just a few times. J is TRBJ1-3 and V is TRBV30; the D gene is possibly TRBD1 (6 bases). The CDR3 has 15 residues. V was shortened by 1 base and J by 0 bases, with 10 bases between the two germline ends. Germline loops: CDR1 GTSNPN, CDR2 SVGIG (reference sequence). CDR3 nucleotides: TGTGCCTGGAGTGCGGACAGAATCTCTGGAAACACCATATATTTT. Translating it yields CAWSADRISGNTIYF.

This clonotype has at least ten counts. The chain employs TRBV7-6 and TRBJ2-7; tentatively, D is TRBD1 or TRBD2 (6 bases each). The CDR3 is made up of 14 amino acids. The germline CDR1 and CDR2 sequences are SGHVS and FNYEAQ. V was clipped by 1 base and J by 7 bases, with 14 bases between them. The CDR3, as DNA: TGTGCCAGCAGCTTAGATCCGGGGGCGCGAGAGCAGTACTTC. It is translated as CASSLDPGAREQYF.

This clonotype was counted ten times or more. For the CDR3, the DNA is TGTGCCAGCACTACCCCGGCTAGCGGGAGGGAGAATGAGCAGTTCTTC. Amino acids: CASTTPASGRENEQFF. The genes are TRBV12-3 or TRBV12-4 and TRBJ2-1; 12 bases match TRBD2. Losses at the gene ends were 7 bases for V and 7 bases for J; bases not matched to a gene: 11. CDR3 length equals 16 residues.

This clonotype was observed at least ten times. V usage is TRBV6-2 or TRBV6-3 and J usage is TRBJ2-1; D is uncertain. The CDR3 contains 16 residues. V shed 7 bases and J shed 0 bases, with 16 bases lying between them. Germline CDR1 is MNHEY and CDR2 is SVGEGT. CDR3 residues: CASTQLLRISYNEQFF. Here the CDR3 DNA reads TGTGCCAGCACCCAGCTCCTACGGATCTCCTACAATGAGCAGTTCTTC.

The rearrangement joins TRBV18 to TRBJ2-7, with a weak D call TRBD2 (6 bases). CDR1 KGHSH and CDR2 LQKENI come from the germline V gene. V was pared by 3 bases and J by 3 bases, with 9 bases between. The CDR3 consists of 13 residues. CDR3 in DNA: TGTGCCAGCTCACCGTCGGGACTCTACGAGCAGTACTTC. Translating gives CASSPSGLYEQYF. The entire variable domain, with the rest obtained from reference TRBV18 and TRBJ2-7, is as follows: NAGVMQNPRHLVRRRGQEARLRCSPMKGHSHVYWYRQLPEEGLKFMVYLQKENIIDESGMPKERFSAEFPKEGPSILRIQQVVRGDSAAYFCASSPSGLYEQYFGPGTRLTVT.

This clonotype was seen ten or more times. This chain joins TRBV6-1 and TRBJ2-7; 8 bases fit TRBD1. Germline trimming cut 7 bases from V and 3 bases from J; bases unmatched to any gene: 11. Germline CDR1 and CDR2: MNHNS and SASEGT. The CDR3 is 15 residues long. Here the CDR3 reads CASTLEDRVGYEQYF. The CDR3 DNA reads as TGTGCCAGCACCCTGGAGGACAGGGTAGGCTACGAGCAGTACTTC.

There are a few counts of this clonotype. The chain links TRBV19 to TRBJ2-1; 8 bases are shared with TRBD2. Germline V gene sequence: CDR1 LNHDA, CDR2 SQIVND (reference sequence). Trimming took 1 base from V and 4 from J; bases not matched to a gene: 6. This CDR3 is built from 16 residues. Here the CDR3 DNA reads TGTGCCAGTAGTATAGTTGGGACTAGAGGTTACAATGAGCAGTTCTTC. Translating gives CASSIVGTRGYNEQFF.

This clonotype was counted many times. The rearrangement links TRBV24-1 to TRBJ2-1; no definite D call. The CDR3 runs 14 residues. Trimming shortened V by 5 bases and J by 3 bases, and 10 bases separated the two germline ends. Looked up from germline, CDR1 is KGHDR and CDR2 is SFDVKD. CDR3 sequence: CATSGLGGYNEQFF. The CDR3 coding sequence is TGTGCCACCAGTGGACTGGGCGGCTACAATGAGCAGTTCTTC.

The chain combines TRBV2 with TRBJ1-4, with D possibly matching TRBD1 (5 bases). Trimming removed 5 bases from V and 4 bases from J, with 8 bases in between. This CDR3 has 13 amino acids. Looked up from germline, CDR1 is SNHLY and CDR2 is FYNNEI. CDR3: CASSRDSNEKLFF. The CDR3, as DNA: TGTGCCAGCAGTCGAGACAGTAATGAAAAACTGTTTTTT.

This clonotype was picked up a small number of times. A read error may explain this, as a much larger clone is one base away. The chain links TRBV5-6 to TRBJ1-4; D uncertain. The germline gives CDR1 SGHDT, CDR2 YYEEEE. With 4 bases removed from V and 1 base from J, the gap between germline ends came to 8 bases. The CDR3 runs 14 residues. The CDR3 nucleotides read TGTGCCAGCAGCCCGACAAGAACTAATGAAAAACTGTTTTTT. This gives the protein CASSPTRTNEKLFF.

This clonotype occurred many times. The rearrangement links TRBV3-1 to TRBJ2-1, with 13 bases fitting TRBD2. V shed 5 bases and J 8 bases; nucleotides not matched to a gene: 6. The germline V gene has CDR1 LGHDT and CDR2 YNNKEL (reference sequence). CDR3 size: 15 residues. The CDR3: CASSKGLAGVHEQFF. DNA of the CDR3: TGTGCCAGCAGCAAAGGACTAGCGGGGGTTCATGAGCAGTTCTTC.

This chain links TRBV28 with TRBJ2-1; D may be TRBD1 or TRBD2 (5 bases each). The length of the CDR3 is 14 residues. Germline CDR1 MDHEN, CDR2 SYDVKM. V was pared by 3 bases and J by 4 bases, with 10 bases between. CDR3 amino acids: CASSFLGEYNEQFF. The CDR3 DNA follows: TGTGCCAGCAGTTTTCTGGGGGAGTACAATGAGCAGTTCTTC. The complete variable domain, with remaining parts taken from reference TRBV28 and TRBJ2-1, reads DVKVTQSSRYLVKRTGEKVFLECVQDMDHENMFWYRQDPGLGLRLIYFSYDVKMKEKGDIPEGYSVSREKKERFSLILESASTNQTSMYLCASSFLGEYNEQFFGPGTRLTVL.

The chain couples TRBV6-1 to TRBJ1-1, with D possibly TRBD1 on 5 matching bases. V lost 3 bases and J 4 bases, leaving 12 bases between the germline ends. The germline V gene encodes CDR1 MNHNS and CDR2 SASEGT. The CDR3 consists of 14 residues. This CDR3 reads CASSEYGTATEAFF. The CDR3 nucleotides are TGTGCCAGCAGTGAGTATGGGACGGCCACTGAAGCTTTCTTT.

This clonotype was counted once. A read error may explain this, as a much larger clone is one base away. This rearrangement joins TRBV3-1 to TRBJ2-1; no clear D. Trimming took off 5 bases at V and 2 bases at J, with 13 bases between the two ends. This CDR3 comprises 15 residues. Germline-derived CDR1 and CDR2 are LGHDT and YNNKEL (reference sequence). CDR3 coding DNA: TGTGCCAGCAGCACACCAGCGAAAGCCTACAATGAGCAGTTCTTC. As protein: CASSTPAKAYNEQFF.

This clonotype showed up many times. The chain uses TRBV13 and TRBJ1-1; D gene ambiguous. The ends were cut back, 5 bases at V and 6 bases at J, with 16 bases in the middle. CDR3 length: 14 residues. CDR1 PRHDT and CDR2 FYEKMQ come from the germline V gene (reference sequence). The chain's CDR3 is CASSPQRLDAEAFF. CDR3 in DNA: TGTGCCAGCAGCCCACAGCGGTTGGACGCTGAAGCTTTCTTT.

There are a few counts of this clonotype. The rearrangement links TRBV6-2 or TRBV6-3 to TRBJ2-5; tentatively, D is TRBD1 (7 bases). The length of the CDR3 is 16 residues. The V end lost 6 bases, the J end lost 5 bases, and 22 bases lay between the germline ends. Germline lookup yields CDR1 MNHEY and CDR2 SVGEGT. CDR3 loop: CASSRGDSTTGETQYF. The CDR3, as DNA: TGTGCCAGCAGCCGCGGGGACAGCACCACGGGGGAGACCCAGTACTTC.

This chain connects TRBV18 to TRBJ2-2; the D gene is possibly TRBD2 (6 bases). The V gene lost 3 bases and the J gene lost 2 bases, with 10 bases spanning the gap. CDR3 length equals 15 residues. The germline gives CDR1 KGHSH, CDR2 LQKENI. Here the CDR3 DNA reads TGTGCCAGCTCACCTAGCGGCCCCAACACCGGGGAGCTGTTTTTT. This translates into CASSPSGPNTGELFF.

This clonotype was seen a few times. The rearrangement links TRBV6-5 to TRBJ2-3; TRBD2 is a possible D gene (6 bases). The CDR3 is 15 residues long. Germline lookup yields CDR1 MNHEY and CDR2 SVGAGI. V lost 2 bases and J lost 5, with 14 bases in between. This CDR3 is CASSYRTGVQDTQYF. For the CDR3, the DNA is TGTGCCAGCAGTTACAGGACGGGAGTTCAAGATACGCAGTATTTT.

This sequence joins TRBV30 and TRBJ2-1; 10 nucleotides align to TRBD1. The junction had 13 bases not matched to a gene; V was cut back by 8 bases and J by 6 bases. The CDR3 extends over 15 amino acids. Germline V gives CDR1 GTSNPN, CDR2 SVGIG (reference sequence). CDR3: CASSHFRDRGNEQFF. For the CDR3, the DNA is TGTGCCAGTAGTCACTTCCGGGACAGGGGCAATGAGCAGTTCTTC.

This clonotype has ten or more counts. The genes are TRBV12-5 and TRBJ1-1; D unclear. The V gene's germline CDR1 is LGHNT and CDR2 FRNRAP. Trimming stripped 0 bases from V and 0 bases from J, with 11 bases between. The CDR3 is made up of 16 amino acids. For the CDR3, the DNA is TGTGCTAGTGGTTTGGTATTGGGAGGGATGAACACTGAAGCTTTCTTT. This codes for CASGLVLGGMNTEAFF.

This clonotype was counted between two and nine times. V is TRBV6-1 and J is TRBJ1-1; D gene unclear. The CDR3 contains 13 residues. Germline V CDR1 and CDR2: MNHNS, SASEGT. Trimming pared 6 bases from V and 0 bases from J, leaving 8 bases between. This CDR3 reads CASRDDMNTEAFF. DNA for the CDR3: TGTGCCAGCAGAGACGACATGAACACTGAAGCTTTCTTT.

The chain uses TRBV28 and TRBJ2-3; D is undetermined. Trimming took off 5 bases at V and 2 bases at J, with 11 bases between the two ends. CDR1 MDHEN and CDR2 SYDVKM come from the germline V gene. CDR3 length equals 14 residues. This CDR3 is CASSTNPPTDTQYF. The CDR3 DNA follows: TGTGCCAGCAGTACCAATCCCCCCACAGATACGCAGTATTTT.

The rearrangement joins TRBV5-4 to TRBJ2-1; D gene uncertain. The V gene's germline CDR1 is SGHNT and CDR2 YYREEE (reference sequence). V was trimmed by 0 bases and J by 0 bases, leaving 7 bases between them. The CDR3 totals 15 residues. The CDR3 DNA reads as TGTGCCAGCAGCTTGGACGGACCCTCCTACAATGAGCAGTTCTTC. As protein: CASSLDGPSYNEQFF. The full variable domain, completed using reference TRBV5-4 and TRBJ2-1, is ETGVTQSPTHLIKTRGQQVTLRCSSQSGHNTVSWYQQALGQGPQFIFQYYREEENGRGNFPPRFSGLQFPNYSSELNVNALELDDSALYLCASSLDGPSYNEQFFGPGTRLTVL.

The chain is built from TRBV19 and TRBJ2-1, with D perhaps being TRBD1 or TRBD2 (6 bases each). Trimming took off 3 bases at V and 0 bases at J, with 15 bases between the two ends. CDR1 and CDR2 (germline): LNHDA, SQIVND (reference sequence). This CDR3 has 17 amino acids. CDR3 bases: TGTGCCAGTAGTATGTTAGGGGGGACCAGCTCCTACAATGAGCAGTTCTTC. It encodes CASSMLGGTSSYNEQFF.

There are many counts of this clonotype. The chain links TRBV2 to TRBJ2-1; D may match TRBD1 or TRBD2 (6 bases each). V was trimmed by 3 bases and J by 6 bases, leaving 15 bases between them. This CDR3 region has 15 residues. Germline assignment: CDR1 SNHLY and CDR2 FYNNEI. The CDR3 here is CASSDIGGSPNEQFF. The CDR3 DNA reads TGTGCCAGCAGTGATATCGGGGGCTCTCCCAATGAGCAGTTCTTC. Looking up the rest from reference TRBV2 and TRBJ2-1 gives the full variable domain: EPEVTQTPSHQVTQMGQEVILRCVPISNHLYFYWYRQILGQKVEFLVSFYNNEISEKSEIFDDQFSVERPDGSNFTLKIRSTKLEDSAMYFCASSDIGGSPNEQFFGPGTRLTVL.

Remarks on this clonotype: Being one base from a much bigger clone, this may be a read error. This chain joins TRBV7-3 and TRBJ1-1; D perhaps matches TRBD1 (6 bases). Germline-derived CDR1 and CDR2 are SGHTA and FQGTGA. The length of the CDR3 is 11 residues. The chain's CDR3 is CASKGDTGAFF. The CDR3 DNA is TGTGCCAGCAAGGGGGACACTGGAGCTTTCTTT.

This clonotype showed up just a few times. The chain recombines TRBV28 with TRBJ2-5; D may match TRBD1 or TRBD2 (7 bases each). Germline V CDR1 and CDR2: MDHEN, SYDVKM. The CDR3 runs to 17 residues. V lost 3 bases and J lost 0, with 17 bases in between. This CDR3 is CASSFNAGGDYQETQYF. CDR3 nucleotides: TGTGCCAGCAGTTTTAACGCAGGGGGGGATTACCAAGAGACCCAGTACTTC. Combining the CDR3 with reference TRBV28 and TRBJ2-5 gives the whole variable domain DVKVTQSSRYLVKRTGEKVFLECVQDMDHENMFWYRQDPGLGLRLIYFSYDVKMKEKGDIPEGYSVSREKKERFSLILESASTNQTSMYLCASSFNAGGDYQETQYFGPGTRLLVL.

This chain joins TRBV9 and TRBJ2-2; either TRBD1 or TRBD2 may supply D (5 bases each). CDR3 length: 17 residues. V lost 1 base and J 0 bases, leaving 13 bases between the germline ends. The germline gives CDR1 SGDLS, CDR2 YYNGEE. The CDR3 protein is CASSVLGEGSNTGELFF. DNA of the CDR3: TGTGCCAGCAGCGTATTAGGAGAGGGGTCGAACACCGGGGAGCTGTTTTTT.